The sequence of this TCR beta chain was determined in a study of T-cell reconstitution after alpha-beta-depleted transplantation in children. Unique molecular identifiers were built into the TCRbeta library. Each CDR3 protein gets one entry after TCRdb re-called the PCR reads with MiXCR. The table records hundreds of thousands of distinct CDR3 sequences, approximately 30% of them present only once. This receptor was taken from a human donor who donated a stem cell graft to a child with aplastic anemia. The source material was PBMCs from the stem cell graft donor, sampled from the stem cell graft.

The CDR3 bases are TGTGCCAGCAGCCCAGGGACAGAAATGGGACTAGCGGGGGGATTCCCCAAAGAGACCCAGTACTTC. Encoded protein: CASSPGTEMGLAGGFPKETQYF. The chain carries TRBV4-2 and TRBJ2-5; 15 bases are shared with TRBD2. Per germline, CDR1 LGHNA and CDR2 YNFKEQ. The CDR3 loop spans 22 amino acids. V was pared by 4 bases and J by 3 bases, with 21 bases of the junction left unmatched.